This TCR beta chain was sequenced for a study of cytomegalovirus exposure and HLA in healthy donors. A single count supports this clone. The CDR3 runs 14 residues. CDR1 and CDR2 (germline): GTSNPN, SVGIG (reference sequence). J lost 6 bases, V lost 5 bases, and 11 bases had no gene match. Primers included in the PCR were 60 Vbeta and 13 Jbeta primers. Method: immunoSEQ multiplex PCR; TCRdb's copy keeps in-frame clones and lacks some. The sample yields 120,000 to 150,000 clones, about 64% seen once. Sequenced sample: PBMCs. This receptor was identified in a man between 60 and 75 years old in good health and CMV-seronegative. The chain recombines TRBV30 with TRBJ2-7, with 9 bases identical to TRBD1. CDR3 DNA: TGTGCCTGGGGTTTCGGACAGGGGTCAAGCGAGCAGTACTTC. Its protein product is CAWGFGQGSSEQYF.